These 18 T cell receptor beta chains share one sample of origin, sequenced in a study of T cell clonality in common variable immunodeficiency. Study results and caveats: Reportedly, TCR beta sequences from common variable immunodeficiency showed fewer deletions and N-nucleotide insertions.

The protocol was immunoSEQ multiplex PCR, while the TCRdb copy is restricted to in-frame clones and leaves out a portion. In total the sample includes 25,000 to 35,000 clones, none of them seen once. Their recognized antigens are unknown. Sequenced material: peripheral blood mononuclear cells. These receptor sequences come from a human donor with common variable immunodeficiency.

In regard to this clone: The CDR3 extends 3 residues past the end of the read, so its final part is completed from the germline J gene. This chain connects TRBV18 to TRBJ2-7; possibly TRBD1 for D (6 bases). The CDR3 consists of 16 residues. CDR1 is KGHSH, CDR2 LQKENI, per germline. Trimming stripped 4 bases from V and 2 bases from J, with 18 bases between. The DNA read from the CDR3 is TGTGCCAGCTCACGGCGAACAGGGTTTGAAGCCTACGAG. It specifies CASSRRTGFEAYE. The whole CDR3 protein is CASSRRTGFEAYEQYF. Full variable domain (outside the CDR3, taken from reference TRBV18 and TRBJ2-7): NAGVMQNPRHLVRRRGQEARLRCSPMKGHSHVYWYRQLPEEGLKFMVYLQKENIIDESGMPKERFSAEFPKEGPSILRIQQVVRGDSAAYFCASSRRTGFEAYEQYFGPGTRLTVT.

This clone appeared a few times. From the germline J gene comes the end of the CDR3, since the read stops 3 residues before it. The chain employs TRBV20-1 and TRBJ2-3; 8 bases fit TRBD2. The CDR3 is made up of 15 amino acids. Germline assignment: CDR1 DFQATT and CDR2 SNEGSKA (reference sequence). Trimming removed 2 bases from V and 2 bases from J; junction bases left unmatched: 6. The DNA read from the CDR3 is TGCAGTGCTAGAATGGCTAGCGGGTTCACAGATACG. It yields the protein CSARMASGFTDT. The CDR3 in full is CSARMASGFTDTQYF.

This clone turned up a few times. The CDR3 end falls 3 residues outside the read, so it is completed with the germline J gene. This rearrangement joins TRBV7-6 to TRBJ1-6, with 9 positions matching TRBD1. V lost 3 bases and J lost 8; bases outside the gene matches: 5. This CDR3 contains 15 residues. From germline, CDR1 is SGHVS and CDR2 FNYEAQ. The CDR3 region is CASSLRGQGHSPLHF. The DNA read from the CDR3 is TGTGCCAGCAGCTTGAGGGGACAGGGACATTCACCC.

Comments on this clone: From the germline J gene comes the end of the CDR3, since the read stops 3 residues before it. The J gene is TRBJ2-7, the V gene TRBV19, with D perhaps matching TRBD1 (6 bases). This CDR3 comprises 14 residues. The V end lost 3 bases, the J end lost 2 bases, and 11 bases lay between the germline ends. CDR1 LNHDA and CDR2 SQIVND come from the germline V gene (reference sequence). Incomplete CDR3 DNA: TGTGCCAGTAGTATCACGGACAGAGCCTACGAG. Residues: CASSITDRAYE. The complete CDR3 reads CASSITDRAYEQYF.

Of note for this clone: The CDR3 extends 3 residues past the end of the read, so its final part is completed from the germline J gene. V gene TRBV6-2 or TRBV6-3 combines with J gene TRBJ2-7; weak D call: TRBD2 (6 bases). The CDR3 spans 16 residues. Germline CDR1 is MNHEY and CDR2 is SVGEGT. V gave up 2 bases and J gave up 1 base, with 15 bases separating them. The CDR3 bases that were read are TGTGCCAGCAGTTACGGAGGACTGGGGGGATCCTACGAG. Translation: CASSYGGLGGSYE. Given in full, the CDR3 is CASSYGGLGGSYEQYF.

This clone turned up a few times. The CDR3 is cut off 3 residues early in the read; its end comes from the germline J gene. The chain links TRBV7-8 to TRBJ1-4, with D maybe TRBD1 (5 bases). The V end lost 0 bases, the J end lost 6 bases, and 11 bases lay between the germline ends. Germline lookup yields CDR1 SGHVS and CDR2 FQNEAQ. The CDR3 runs 15 residues. CDR3 DNA (partial): TGTGCCAGCAGCTTAGCGGGGGGTGAGTATGAAAAA. The encoded protein is CASSLAGGEYEK. The entire CDR3 protein is CASSLAGGEYEKLFF. The whole variable domain, filled in from reference TRBV7-8 and TRBJ1-4, reads GAGVSQSPRYKVAKRGQDVALRCDPISGHVSLFWYQQALGQGPEFLTYFQNEAQLDKSGLPSDRFFAERPEGSVSTLKIQRTQQEDSAVYLCASSLAGGEYEKLFFGSGTQLSVL.

This clone was seen more than once but under ten times. The read comes to an end 3 residues before the CDR3 does, leaving the germline J gene to fill in the end. V is TRBV18 and J is TRBJ1-1; D is unresolved. In germline, CDR1 is KGHSH, CDR2 LQKENI. CDR3 size: 13 residues. Trimming took 4 bases from V and 4 from J, leaving 10 bases between them. CDR3 protein: CASSQGEGTEAFF. CDR3 DNA (partial): TGTGCCAGCTCACAGGGCGAAGGCACTGAA.

This clone was recorded a few times. The read is 3 residues too short to cover the CDR3 end, so that end is filled in from the germline J gene. The chain uses TRBV7-6 and TRBJ1-3; 9 nucleotides align to TRBD1. V lost 1 base and J lost 6; bases outside the gene matches: 7. The CDR3 is 16 residues long. Germline V gives CDR1 SGHVS, CDR2 FNYEAQ. The CDR3 DNA, read in part, is TGTGCCAGCAGCTTAGAAGGGACAGGGCGCGAAAACACC. Residues: CASSLEGTGRENT. The full CDR3 reads CASSLEGTGRENTIYF.

With respect to this clone: The read ends 3 residues early relative to the CDR3; the germline J gene fills the gap. The V gene is TRBV7-9, the J gene TRBJ2-7; D ambiguous. CDR1 is SEHNR and CDR2 is FQNEAQ in the germline V gene (reference sequence). V lost 8 bases, J lost 6 bases, and 20 bases lay in between. This CDR3 has 14 amino acids. CDR3 in amino acids: CASLSGRDKGEQYF. CDR3 bases read: TGTGCCAGCCTTAGTGGGCGTGATAAGGGCGAG.

This clone has a count of ten or more. The read is 3 residues too short to cover the CDR3 end, so that end is filled in from the germline J gene. The chain joins TRBV7-8 to TRBJ1-1, with unresolved D. Germline loops: CDR1 SGHVS, CDR2 FQNEAQ. The germline V and J ends were trimmed by 5 bases and 1 base, with 8 bases remaining between them. The length of the CDR3 is 13 residues. CDR3 DNA, as far as it was read: TGTGCCAGCAGCGCCCGCGGGAACACTGAA. This codes for CASSARGNTE. From start to end, the CDR3 is CASSARGNTEAFF.

This clone occurred a few times. The read terminates 3 residues ahead of where the CDR3 ends, so the germline J gene completes it. The J gene is TRBJ1-2, the V gene TRBV30; 8 bases map to TRBD1. The V gene end was trimmed by 0 bases and the J gene end by 3 bases; junction bases not matched to a gene: 9. The CDR3 consists of 16 residues. The germline CDR1 and CDR2 sequences are GTSNPN and SVGIG (reference sequence). This CDR3 is CAWSVTAGGLDYGYTF. CDR3 DNA (partial): TGTGCCTGGAGTGTTACGGCAGGGGGCCTGGACTATGGC.

At least ten counts were recorded for this clone. The read finishes 3 residues shy of the CDR3 end, and the germline J gene is used to complete it. V is TRBV6-2 or TRBV6-3 and J is TRBJ2-3, with D unclear. The CDR3 spans 13 residues. Germline CDR1 is MNHEY and CDR2 is SVGEGT. V shed 10 bases and J shed 0 bases, with 11 bases lying between them. The CDR3 bases that were read are TGTGCCACTTGGCACCATAGCACAGATACG. Translation: CATWHHSTDT. The full-length CDR3 reads as CATWHHSTDTQYF.

Regarding this clone: The read ends 3 residues early relative to the CDR3; the germline J gene fills the gap. The V call is TRBV2, the J call TRBJ1-3; 8 bases align to TRBD1. The trim removed 6 bases at V and 4 bases at J, leaving 8 bases unmatched. Per the germline V gene, CDR1 is SNHLY and CDR2 is FYNNEI. The CDR3 has 15 residues. CDR3 residues: CASRPDRGPGNTIYF. The sequenced CDR3 bases are TGTGCCAGCAGACCCGACAGGGGCCCAGGAAACACC.

By sample fraction, this clone is medium-sized. The read ends 3 residues early relative to the CDR3; the germline J gene fills the gap. V is TRBV20-1 and J is TRBJ1-1, with unresolved D. Trimming shortened V by 4 bases and J by 3 bases, and 9 bases separated the two germline ends. CDR3 length: 12 amino acids. Germline V CDR1 and CDR2: DFQATT, SNEGSKA (reference sequence). Partial CDR3 DNA: TGCAGTGCTATCATAGTGGACACTGAA. It codes for CSAIIVDTE. The full-length CDR3 reads as CSAIIVDTEAFF.

There are a few counts of this clone. The read falls 3 residues short of the CDR3 end, and the missing part is taken from the germline J gene. The V gene is TRBV11-3, the J gene TRBJ1-1; D not certain. Germline CDR1 SGHNT, CDR2 YENEEA. The CDR3 is 15 amino acids. Trimming took 3 bases from V and 0 from J, leaving 11 bases between them. The CDR3 loop reads CASSFGGLMNTEAFF. The part of the CDR3 DNA that was read is TGTGCCAGCAGCTTTGGCGGCTTAATGAACACTGAA.

Comments on this clone: The read halts 3 residues ahead of the CDR3 end, with the missing end drawn from the germline J gene. The J gene is TRBJ1-2, the V gene TRBV19; 8 bases map to TRBD1. Trimming removed 3 bases from V and 6 bases from J; junction bases left unmatched: 6. The CDR3 is 14 residues long. Germline V gene lookup returns CDR1 LNHDA and CDR2 SQIVND (reference sequence). This CDR3 is CASSIRTGSDGYTF. CDR3 DNA (partial): TGTGCCAGTAGTATCAGGACAGGGAGTGATGGC.

The sample holds a few counts of this clone. Read sequence stops 3 residues before the CDR3 end, and the germline J gene provides the missing end. V and J are TRBV19 and TRBJ1-2, with 7 bases fitting TRBD1. The length of the CDR3 is 15 residues. The trim removed 4 bases at V and 7 bases at J, leaving 12 bases unmatched. Germline CDR1 reads LNHDA; CDR2 reads SQIVND (reference sequence). CDR3 loop: CASSTLTGLIGGYTF. The part of the CDR3 DNA that was read is TGTGCCAGTAGTACCCTGACAGGGTTAATTGGTGGC.

This clone was counted ten times or more. The read gets to within 3 residues of the CDR3 end, and the germline J gene fills in the rest. The chain is built from TRBV18 and TRBJ1-4, with D possibly matching TRBD1 (6 bases). CDR1 KGHSH and CDR2 LQKENI come from the germline V gene. The germline V and J ends were trimmed by 5 bases and 0 bases, with 7 bases remaining between them. This CDR3 comprises 14 residues. Here the CDR3 reads CASSSGATNEKLFF. The CDR3 DNA, read in part, is TGTGCCAGCTCATCAGGGGCAACTAATGAAAAA.